Below, 19 T cell receptor beta chains from the same sample are listed, as sequenced in a study of T-cell memory formation after mild COVID-19. TCRdb passed the 5' RACE reads through MiXCR, listing each CDR3 protein once. The top ten hold roughly 21% of the sample, which has around 320,000 distinct CDR3 sequences, approximately 19% seen once. Material for sequencing was PBMCs or a T cell subset sorted from them (not recorded which). Receptors were obtained from a man between 18 and 35 years old who had mild COVID-19 (a few samples of this study predate the infection). Cell type and time point are not known.

The V call is TRBV7-2, the J call TRBJ2-5; no firm D call. Germline CDR1 SGHTA, CDR2 FQGNSA. The V end lost 5 bases, the J end lost 11 bases, and 18 bases lay between the germline ends. The CDR3 covers 13 residues. Here the CDR3 reads CASSPNGFVAQYF. CDR3 sequence (DNA): TGTGCCAGCAGCCCCAATGGGTTCGTAGCACAGTACTTC.

A remark on this clonotype: Since no conserved phenylalanine or tryptophan closes the CDR3, a read error is the likely cause. The DNA is omitted, as the CDR3 cannot be located on it reliably, and the CDR3 follows TCRdb's listing. The chain has TRBV5-6 and TRBJ1-1; no DNA check was done on the table's D call, TRBD1. CDR1 is SGHDT and CDR2 is YYEEEE in the germline V gene. The CDR3 length is 14 residues, termini included. CDR3 region: CASSLEQGAFFSEI.

The rearrangement joins TRBV27 to TRBJ1-6, with a possible D match to TRBD1 (6 bases). The CDR3 has 14 residues. Germline values: CDR1 MNHEY, CDR2 SMNVEV (reference sequence). Between the trimmed V and J ends, which lost 3 bases and 10 bases, there was a span of 13 bases. This chain's CDR3 is CASSFQGQGSPLHF. As DNA, the CDR3 is TGTGCCAGCAGTTTCCAGGGGCAGGGATCACCCCTCCACTTT.

This clonotype has more than one count but fewer than ten. The chain couples TRBV21-1 to TRBJ1-1; no check of the table's D call, TRBD1, against the DNA was made. TRBV21-1 corresponds to a pseudogene. The CDR3 sequence is 12 residues long. This chain's CDR3 is CAIPDTYTEAFF. CDR3 DNA: TGTGCCATTCCCGACACCTACACTGAAGCTTTCTTT.

This clonotype has just a few counts. This chain uses TRBV4-2 with TRBJ1-1; the D is unclear. V lost 1 base and J 7 bases, leaving 16 bases between the germline ends. From germline, CDR1 is LGHNA and CDR2 YNFKEQ. This CDR3 is built from 15 residues. The CDR3 nucleotides are TGTGCCAGCAGCCAAGCCCTCTCCCAGGCCCTTGAAGCTTTCTTT. Its translation is CASSQALSQALEAFF.

The chain employs TRBV7-8 and TRBJ1-6; D is unresolved. Trimming pared 6 bases from V and 8 bases from J, leaving 14 bases between. CDR3 length: 14 residues. Germline V CDR1 and CDR2: SGHVS, FQNEAQ. CDR3 sequence: CASSIPGSDSPLHF. The CDR3 DNA sequence: TGTGCCAGCAGTATTCCGGGATCTGATTCACCCCTCCACTTT.

The chain links TRBV12-3 or TRBV12-4 to TRBJ1-1; D call uncertain. This CDR3 contains 13 residues. The germline V and J ends were trimmed by 7 bases and 3 bases, with 12 bases remaining between them. Here the CDR3 reads CASIETGHTEAFF. The CDR3 nucleotides read TGTGCCAGCATCGAAACGGGTCACACTGAAGCTTTCTTT.

The CDR3 nucleotides are TGCAGTGCTAGAGATTTACAGGGCAACACTGAAGCTTTCTTT. Its translation: CSARDLQGNTEAFF. The chain couples TRBV20-1 to TRBJ1-1; D is possibly TRBD1 (6 bases). This CDR3 comprises 14 residues. Trimming stripped 0 bases from V and 2 bases from J, with 10 bases between. Germline V gene lookup returns CDR1 DFQATT and CDR2 SNEGSKA (reference sequence).

This chain joins TRBV14 and TRBJ1-2; TRBD1 aligns across 8 bases. The J segment lost 3 bases and the V segment lost 4 bases, leaving 4 bases of the junction unmatched. Germline V gene lookup returns CDR1 SGHDN and CDR2 FVKESK. The CDR3 is made up of 14 amino acids. CDR3 nucleotides: TGTGCCAGCAGCCGGACAGGGACAGACTATGGCTACACCTTC. It codes for CASSRTGTDYGYTF.

The rearrangement links TRBV6-2 or TRBV6-3 to TRBJ2-7; 10 nucleotides match TRBD2. Germline loops: CDR1 MNHEY, CDR2 SVGEGT. The CDR3 extends over 15 amino acids. J lost 3 bases, V lost 5 bases, and 7 bases had no gene match. The CDR3 sequence: CASSLSGGGGYEQYF. In nucleotides, the CDR3 is TGTGCCAGCAGTCTCAGCGGGGGGGGCGGCTACGAGCAGTACTTC.

The chain is built from TRBV5-1 and TRBJ2-3; 7 bases agree with TRBD1. Losses at the gene ends were 3 bases for V and 0 bases for J; bases not matched to a gene: 1. The CDR3 is 14 amino acids. CDR1 and CDR2 (germline): SGHRS, YFSETQ. The CDR3 sequence is CASSWDRSTDTQYF. The CDR3 DNA reads as TGCGCCAGCAGCTGGGACAGAAGCACAGATACGCAGTATTTT.

The sample holds a few counts of this clonotype. The chain joins TRBV7-2 to TRBJ2-5; 10 nucleotides agree with TRBD2. Germline V gene lookup returns CDR1 SGHTA and CDR2 FQGNSA. The CDR3 runs to 19 residues. V gave up 0 bases and J gave up 5 bases; unmatched junction bases: 15. The DNA of the CDR3 is TGTGCCAGCAGCTTAGCGGGCAGCGGGGGGGCCGCGATCTGGGAGACCCAGTACTTC. It translates to CASSLAGSGGAAIWETQYF.

The genes are TRBV11-2 and TRBJ1-1; D is undetermined. The CDR3 consists of 13 residues. Trimming shortened V by 5 bases and J by 1 base, and 8 bases separated the two germline ends. The germline V gene has CDR1 SGHAT and CDR2 FQNNGV. CDR3 region: CASSPVTNTEAFF. The DNA of the CDR3 is TGTGCCAGCAGCCCCGTAACGAACACTGAAGCTTTCTTT.

This clonotype was observed a few times. The chain carries TRBV5-1 and TRBJ2-7; D gene uncertain. The V gene lost 0 bases and the J gene lost 2 bases, with 6 bases spanning the gap. Germline assignment: CDR1 SGHRS and CDR2 YFSETQ. The CDR3 runs to 13 residues. CDR3 coding DNA: TGCGCCAGCAGCTTGGACATGCCCTACGAGCAGTACTTC. This encodes CASSLDMPYEQYF.

V gene TRBV12-3 or TRBV12-4 combines with J gene TRBJ2-5; 12 nucleotides agree with TRBD2. The J segment lost 5 bases and the V segment lost 8 bases, leaving 6 bases of the junction unmatched. This CDR3 comprises 14 residues. The CDR3, as DNA: TGTGCCAGCGCTGGACTAGCGGGGTGGGAGACCCAGTACTTC. Translating it yields CASAGLAGWETQYF.

This clonotype has a handful of counts. This chain's CDR3 is CASSFSESSYNSPLHF. DNA for the CDR3: TGCGCCAGCAGTTTTTCGGAGAGCTCCTATAATTCACCCCTCCACTTT. This rearrangement joins TRBV5-1 to TRBJ1-6; D call uncertain. V lost 5 bases to trimming and J lost 0 bases, with 12 bases between them. Germline V CDR1 and CDR2: SGHRS, YFSETQ. The CDR3 totals 16 residues.

V is TRBV28 and J is TRBJ2-3, with 7 bases aligning to TRBD1. The germline V gene encodes CDR1 MDHEN and CDR2 SYDVKM. J lost 2 bases, V lost 2 bases, and 1 base had no gene match. The CDR3 sequence is 14 residues long. This CDR3 is CASSLQGDTDTQYF. CDR3 sequence (DNA): TGTGCCAGCAGTTTACAGGGGGACACAGATACGCAGTATTTT.

This clonotype came up a few times. The chain carries TRBV2 and TRBJ2-3; no firm D call. V lost 7 bases and J lost 4, with 9 bases in between. CDR3 length: 12 amino acids. Germline V gene data show CDR1 as SNHLY and CDR2 as FYNNEI. The CDR3 nucleotides are TGTGCCAGCAAATTCGGATCAGATACGCAGTATTTT. It codes for CASKFGSDTQYF.

The chain is built from TRBV5-1 and TRBJ2-3; maybe TRBD1 (6 bases). V was shortened by 0 bases and J by 2 bases, with 10 bases between the two germline ends. CDR3 size: 15 residues. Germline CDR1 reads SGHRS; CDR2 reads YFSETQ. CDR3 bases: TGCGCCAGCAGCTTGGTGGGGACACACACAGATACGCAGTATTTT. This gives the protein CASSLVGTHTDTQYF. Together with reference TRBV5-1 and TRBJ2-3, the CDR3 gives the full variable domain: KAGVTQTPRYLIKTRGQQVTLSCSPISGHRSVSWYQQTPGQGLQFLFEYFSETQRNKGNFPGRFSGRQFSNSRSEMNVSTLELGDSALYLCASSLVGTHTDTQYFGPGTRLTVL.